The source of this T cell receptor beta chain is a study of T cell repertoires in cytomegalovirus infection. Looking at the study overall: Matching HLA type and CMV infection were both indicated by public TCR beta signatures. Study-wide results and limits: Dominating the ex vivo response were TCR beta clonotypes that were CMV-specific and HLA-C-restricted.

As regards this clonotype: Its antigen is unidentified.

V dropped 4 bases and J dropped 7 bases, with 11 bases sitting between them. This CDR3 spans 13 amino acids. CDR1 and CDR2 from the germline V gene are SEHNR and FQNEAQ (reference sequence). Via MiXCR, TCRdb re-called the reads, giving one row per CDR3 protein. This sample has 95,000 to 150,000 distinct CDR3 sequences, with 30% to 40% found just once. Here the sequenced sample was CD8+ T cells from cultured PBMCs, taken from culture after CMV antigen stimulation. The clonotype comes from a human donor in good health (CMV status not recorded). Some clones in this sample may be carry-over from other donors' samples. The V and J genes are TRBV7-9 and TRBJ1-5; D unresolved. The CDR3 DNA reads TGTGCCAGCAGCTCCGATACGGAGCAGCCCCAGCATTTT. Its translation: CASSSDTEQPQHF.